This T cell receptor (beta chain) originates from a study of blood T cell dynamics during melanoma immunotherapy. General study points: It remained unknown if the driving T cell clones were melanoma-specific.

Time point in this sample: week 3, after first cycle of checkpoint inhibitor. Apart from a couple of fast progressors, RECIST 1.1 response was judged 12 weeks post-infusion. Patients with prior systemic cancer treatment, concomitant immunosuppressants, or other active malignancies were excluded. Every bulk PBMC sample received the same 350 ng of DNA. The repertoire was sequenced with immunoSEQ multiplex PCR; TCRdb's copy has only in-frame clones and lacks some. This table has thousands of clones, approximately 90% appearing once. Note on this clone: Antigen unknown.

The CDR3 consists of 16 residues. Trimming took off 0 bases at V and 8 bases at J, with 19 bases between the two ends. CDR1 MNHEY and CDR2 SMNVEV come from the germline V gene (reference sequence). The sequence derives from a human donor with melanoma. The chain joins TRBV27 to TRBJ1-2; no clear D gene. This specimen consisted of blood, obtained from a patient treated with checkpoint blockade. This CDR3 is CASSLSISLPTSGYTF. In nucleotides, the CDR3 is TGTGCCAGCAGTTTATCCATTTCCCTCCCCACTTCGGGCTACACCTTC.